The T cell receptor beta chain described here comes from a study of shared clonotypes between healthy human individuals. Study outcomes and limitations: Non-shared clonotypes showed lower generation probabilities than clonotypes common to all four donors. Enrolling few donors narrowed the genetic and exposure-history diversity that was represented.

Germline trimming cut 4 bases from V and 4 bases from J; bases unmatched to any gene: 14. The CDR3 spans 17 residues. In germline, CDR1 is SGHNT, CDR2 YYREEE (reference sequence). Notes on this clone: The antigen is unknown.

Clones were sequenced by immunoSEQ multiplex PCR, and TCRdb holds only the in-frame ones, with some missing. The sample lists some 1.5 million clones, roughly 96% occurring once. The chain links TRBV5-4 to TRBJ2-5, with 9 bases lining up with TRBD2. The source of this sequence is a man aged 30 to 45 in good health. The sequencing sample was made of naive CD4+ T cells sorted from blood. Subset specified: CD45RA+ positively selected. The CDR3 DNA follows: TGTGCCAGCAGCCCCGACCCCGCGGGAGGGGTGGGAGAGACCCAGTACTTC. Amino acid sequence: CASSPDPAGGVGETQYF.